This T cell receptor (beta chain) was retrieved from a study of blood T cells in healthy people across ages. Study findings and constraints: Relative to aged donors, long-lived donors carried more naive CD4+ cells and displayed higher diversity.

This clonotype has more than one count but fewer than ten. Its antigen is unidentified. V dropped 1 base and J dropped 1 base, with 10 bases sitting between them. Looked up from germline, CDR1 is SGHTA and CDR2 is FQGNSA. This CDR3 spans 15 amino acids. The second PCR ran about 6 to 12 cycles with a sample-barcoded 5' primer and J-beta primers. TCRdb processed the 5' RACE reads anew with MiXCR; each CDR3 protein has one entry. The table includes about 800,000 distinct CDR3 sequences, approximately 25% detected once. The data also belong to a second study, concerning T cells of mothers and their children. From that paper: Related pairs of mothers and children showed slightly higher, non-significant overlap versus unrelated pairs.

Material: blood. The chain links TRBV7-2 to TRBJ2-5, with D unclear. This TCR was sampled from a boy younger than 18 in good health. The CDR3 sequence is CASSLGSTTQETQYF. For the CDR3, the DNA is TGTGCCAGCAGCTTAGGCTCAACCACCCAAGAGACCCAGTACTTC.